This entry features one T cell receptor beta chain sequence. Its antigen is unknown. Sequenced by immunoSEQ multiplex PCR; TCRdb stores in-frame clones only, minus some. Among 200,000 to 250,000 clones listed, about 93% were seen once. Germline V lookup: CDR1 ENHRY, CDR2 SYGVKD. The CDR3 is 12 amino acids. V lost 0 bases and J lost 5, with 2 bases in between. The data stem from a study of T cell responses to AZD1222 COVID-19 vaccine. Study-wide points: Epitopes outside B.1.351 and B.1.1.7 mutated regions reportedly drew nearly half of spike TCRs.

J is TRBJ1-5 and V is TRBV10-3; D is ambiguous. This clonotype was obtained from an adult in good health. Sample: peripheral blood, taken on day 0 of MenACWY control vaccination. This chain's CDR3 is CAISESDQPQHF. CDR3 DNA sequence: TGTGCCATCAGTGAGTCGGATCAGCCCCAGCATTTT.